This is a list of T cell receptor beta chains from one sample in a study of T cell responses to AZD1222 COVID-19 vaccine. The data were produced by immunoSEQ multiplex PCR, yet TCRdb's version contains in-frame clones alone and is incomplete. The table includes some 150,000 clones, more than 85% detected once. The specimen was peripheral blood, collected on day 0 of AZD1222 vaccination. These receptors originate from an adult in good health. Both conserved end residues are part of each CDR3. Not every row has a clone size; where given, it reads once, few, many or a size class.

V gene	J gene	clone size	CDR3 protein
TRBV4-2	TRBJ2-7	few	CASSQDNLLQYF
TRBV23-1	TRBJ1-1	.	CASSHLAGQYLNTEAFF
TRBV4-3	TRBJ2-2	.	CASSVSGTNGELFF
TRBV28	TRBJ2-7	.	CASSLGRLGEQYF
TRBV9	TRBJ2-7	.	CASSVVHSPQYEQYF
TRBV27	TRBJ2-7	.	CASSRQSLGTYEQYF
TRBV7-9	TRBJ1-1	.	CASSLEGQGRTEAFF
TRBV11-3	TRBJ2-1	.	CASSLGRLSLNEQFF
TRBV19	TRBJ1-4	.	CASSPPTGVDEKLFF
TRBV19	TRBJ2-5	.	CASNGGRGKTQYF
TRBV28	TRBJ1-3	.	CASSPPAGQGTIYF
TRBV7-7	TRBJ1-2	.	CASSLADEAWGYTF
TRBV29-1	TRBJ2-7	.	CSVYRGHEQYF
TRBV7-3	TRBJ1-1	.	CASSALGEGNAFF
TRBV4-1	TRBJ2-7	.	CASSQDRWGLAGGQTTYEQYF
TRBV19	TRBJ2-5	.	CASSPRQGEGQFLMKTQYF
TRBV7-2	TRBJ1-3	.	CASSLEGQGSGNTIYF
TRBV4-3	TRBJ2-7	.	CASSQLIGTGNYEQYF
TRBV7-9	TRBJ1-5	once	CASSKGASGNQPQHF
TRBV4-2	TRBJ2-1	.	CASSQDDQRGYNEQFF
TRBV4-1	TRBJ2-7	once	CASSQVGASSYEQYF
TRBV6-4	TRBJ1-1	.	CASSEVSGEGTEAFF
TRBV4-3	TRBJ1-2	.	CASSRPGTGYGYTF
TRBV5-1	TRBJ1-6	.	CASSLEGLNSPLHF
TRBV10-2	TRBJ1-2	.	CASSPDIYGYTF
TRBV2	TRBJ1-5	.	CASRTFGQPQHF
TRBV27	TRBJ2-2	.	CAGRATVNTGELFF
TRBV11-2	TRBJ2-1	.	CASSLTVFSGGPYNEQFF
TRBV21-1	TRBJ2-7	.	CASSKIPTQGYEQYF
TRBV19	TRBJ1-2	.	CATTGTFYGYTF
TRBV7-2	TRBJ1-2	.	CASSPPTLHGYTF
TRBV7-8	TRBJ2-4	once	CASSHRREKNIQYF
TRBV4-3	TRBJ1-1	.	CASSQEPSGAQRRVTEAFF
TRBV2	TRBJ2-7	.	CASSEGMGRLVSGEQYF
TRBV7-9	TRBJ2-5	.	CASTPAGRETQYF
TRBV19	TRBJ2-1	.	CASSIKGGGRINEQFF
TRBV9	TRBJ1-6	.	CASSSSGGIPVGSPLHF
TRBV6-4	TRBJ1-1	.	CASSDEGSTEAFF
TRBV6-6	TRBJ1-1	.	CASSAQGARTEAFF
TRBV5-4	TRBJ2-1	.	CASSLNRGTFYNEQFF
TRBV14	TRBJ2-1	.	CASSQGTAHNEQFF
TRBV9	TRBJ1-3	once	CASSPQGSSGNTIYF
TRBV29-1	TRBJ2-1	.	CSVEHTYNEQFF